The sequence of this TCR beta chain was determined in a study of blood T cells in healthy people across ages. Through a sample-barcoded 5' primer and a J-beta primer mix, a second PCR was run for 7 to 11 cycles. Each CDR3 protein is one row after TCRdb ran MiXCR on the 5' RACE reads. The profile shows approximately 1.5 million distinct CDR3 sequences, about 35% of them singletons. The TCR originated in a woman aged 25 to 39 in good health. Material: blood.

Written as DNA, the CDR3 is TGTGCCAGCAAGGAGGGTGGGGAGACCCAGTACTTC. Its protein product is CASKEGGETQYF. The V gene is TRBV6-1, the J gene TRBJ2-5; D may be TRBD2 (6 bases). Trimming stripped 7 bases from V and 5 bases from J, with 11 bases between. Germline loops: CDR1 MNHNS, CDR2 SASEGT. This CDR3 spans 12 amino acids.